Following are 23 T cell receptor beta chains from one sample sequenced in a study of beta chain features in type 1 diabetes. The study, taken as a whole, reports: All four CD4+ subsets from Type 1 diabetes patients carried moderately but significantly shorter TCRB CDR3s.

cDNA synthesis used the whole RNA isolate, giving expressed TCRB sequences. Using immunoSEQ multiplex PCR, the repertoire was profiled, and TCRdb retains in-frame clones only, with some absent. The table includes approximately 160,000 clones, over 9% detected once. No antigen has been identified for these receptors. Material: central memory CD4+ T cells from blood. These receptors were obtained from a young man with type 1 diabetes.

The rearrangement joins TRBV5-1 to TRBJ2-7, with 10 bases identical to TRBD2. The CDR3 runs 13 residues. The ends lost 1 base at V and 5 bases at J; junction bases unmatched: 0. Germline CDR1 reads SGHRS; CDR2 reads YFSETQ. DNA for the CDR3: TGCGCCAGCAGCTTGACTAGCGGGAACGAGCAGTACTTC. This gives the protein CASSLTSGNEQYF.

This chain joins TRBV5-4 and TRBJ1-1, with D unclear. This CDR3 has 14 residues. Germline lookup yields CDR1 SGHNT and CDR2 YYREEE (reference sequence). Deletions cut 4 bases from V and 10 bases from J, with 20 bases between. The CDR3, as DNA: TGTGCCAGCAGCCCGGAATCTTGGATAGAGGCAGCTTTCTTT. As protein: CASSPESWIEAAFF.

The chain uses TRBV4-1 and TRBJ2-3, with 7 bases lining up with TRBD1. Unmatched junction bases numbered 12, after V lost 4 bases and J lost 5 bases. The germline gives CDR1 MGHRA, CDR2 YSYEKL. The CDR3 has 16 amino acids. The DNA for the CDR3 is TGCGCCAGCAGCCCTTACTCCCGCTACAGGGGAGATACGCAGTATTTT. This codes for CASSPYSRYRGDTQYF.

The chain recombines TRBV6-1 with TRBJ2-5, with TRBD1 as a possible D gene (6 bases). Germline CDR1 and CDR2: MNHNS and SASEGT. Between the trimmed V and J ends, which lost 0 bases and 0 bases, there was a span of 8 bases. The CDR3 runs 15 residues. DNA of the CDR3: TGTGCCAGCAGTGAAGCATCAGGGGACCAAGAGACCCAGTACTTC. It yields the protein CASSEASGDQETQYF.

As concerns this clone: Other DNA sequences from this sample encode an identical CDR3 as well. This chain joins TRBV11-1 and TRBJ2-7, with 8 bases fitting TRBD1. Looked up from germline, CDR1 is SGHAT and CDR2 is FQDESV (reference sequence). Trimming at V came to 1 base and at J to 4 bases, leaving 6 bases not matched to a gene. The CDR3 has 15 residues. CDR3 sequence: CASSLGRDRSYEQYF. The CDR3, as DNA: TGTGCCAGCAGCTTAGGACGGGACAGGTCATACGAGCAGTACTTC. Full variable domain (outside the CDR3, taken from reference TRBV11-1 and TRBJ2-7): EAEVAQSPRYKITEKSQAVAFWCDPISGHATLYWYRQILGQGPELLVQFQDESVVDDSQLPKDRFSAERLKGVDSTLKIQPAELGDSAMYLCASSLGRDRSYEQYFGPGTRLTVT.

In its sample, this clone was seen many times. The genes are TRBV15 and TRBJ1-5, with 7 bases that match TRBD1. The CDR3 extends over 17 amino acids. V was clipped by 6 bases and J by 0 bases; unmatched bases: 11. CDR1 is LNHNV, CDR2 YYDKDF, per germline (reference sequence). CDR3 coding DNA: TGTGCCACCAGTAAGCAGAAGGGGACAGATAGCAATCAGCCCCAGCATTTT. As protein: CATSKQKGTDSNQPQHF. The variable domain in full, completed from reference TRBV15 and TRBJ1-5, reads DAMVIQNPRYQVTQFGKPVTLSCSQTLNHNVMYWYQQKSSQAPKLLFHYYDKDFNNEADTPDNFQSRRPNTSFCFLDIRSPGLGDTAMYLCATSKQKGTDSNQPQHFGDGTRLSIL.

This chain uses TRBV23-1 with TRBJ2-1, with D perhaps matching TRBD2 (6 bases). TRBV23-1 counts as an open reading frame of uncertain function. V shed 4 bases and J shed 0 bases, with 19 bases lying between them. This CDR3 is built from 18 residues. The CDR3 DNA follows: TGCGCCAGCAGTCTTCGGGACTCGGGGAGGCGCTCCTACAATGAGCAGTTCTTC. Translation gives CASSLRDSGRRSYNEQFF.

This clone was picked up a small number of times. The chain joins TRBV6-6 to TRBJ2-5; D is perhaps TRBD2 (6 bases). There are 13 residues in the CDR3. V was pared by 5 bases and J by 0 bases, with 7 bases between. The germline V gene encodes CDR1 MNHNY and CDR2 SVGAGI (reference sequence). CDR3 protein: CASSSGYQETQYF. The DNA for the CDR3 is TGTGCCAGCAGTAGCGGGTACCAAGAGACCCAGTACTTC.

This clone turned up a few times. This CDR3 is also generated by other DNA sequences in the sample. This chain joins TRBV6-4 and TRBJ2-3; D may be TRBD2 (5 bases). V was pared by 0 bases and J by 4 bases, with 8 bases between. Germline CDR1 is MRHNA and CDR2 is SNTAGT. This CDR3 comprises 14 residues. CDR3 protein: CASSDSRESDTQYF. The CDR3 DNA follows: TGTGCCAGCAGTGACTCACGGGAATCAGATACGCAGTATTTT.

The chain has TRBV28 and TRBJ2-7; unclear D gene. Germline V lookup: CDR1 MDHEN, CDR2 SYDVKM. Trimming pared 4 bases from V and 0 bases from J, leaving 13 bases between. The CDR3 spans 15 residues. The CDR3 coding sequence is TGTGCCAGCAGTTCCGAACTGACAAGCTCCTACGAGCAGTACTTC. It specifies CASSSELTSSYEQYF.

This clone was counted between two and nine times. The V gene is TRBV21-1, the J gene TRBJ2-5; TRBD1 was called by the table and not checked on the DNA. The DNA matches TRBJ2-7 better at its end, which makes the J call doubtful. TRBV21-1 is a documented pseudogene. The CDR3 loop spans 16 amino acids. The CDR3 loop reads CASSLSGTGGSYEQYF. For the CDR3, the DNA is TGTGCCAGCAGCCTAAGTGGAACAGGGGGGTCCTACGAGCAGTACTTC.

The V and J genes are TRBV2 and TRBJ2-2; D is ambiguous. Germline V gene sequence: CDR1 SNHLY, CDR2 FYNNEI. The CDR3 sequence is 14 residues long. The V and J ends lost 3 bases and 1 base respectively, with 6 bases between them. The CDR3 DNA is TGTGCCAGCAGTGATTGGCAGAACACCGGGGAGCTGTTTTTT. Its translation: CASSDWQNTGELFF. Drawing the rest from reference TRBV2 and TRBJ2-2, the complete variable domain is EPEVTQTPSHQVTQMGQEVILRCVPISNHLYFYWYRQILGQKVEFLVSFYNNEISEKSEIFDDQFSVERPDGSNFTLKIRSTKLEDSAMYFCASSDWQNTGELFFGEGSRLTVL.

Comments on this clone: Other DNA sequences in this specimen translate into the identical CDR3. The DNA of the CDR3 is TGCAGCGCCGGACAGGGGAACACTGAAGCTTTCTTT. Its protein product is CSAGQGNTEAFF. This chain links TRBV29-1 with TRBJ1-1; 8 nucleotides agree with TRBD1. The J segment lost 1 base and the V segment lost 7 bases, leaving 2 bases of the junction unmatched. This CDR3 contains 12 residues. Germline CDR1 and CDR2: SQVTM and ANQGSEA.

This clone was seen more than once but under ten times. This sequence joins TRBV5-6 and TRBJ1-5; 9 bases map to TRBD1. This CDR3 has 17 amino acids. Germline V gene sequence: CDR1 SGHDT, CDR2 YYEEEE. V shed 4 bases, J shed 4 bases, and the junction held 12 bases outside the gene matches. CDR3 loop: CASSPDRGLSKNQPQHF. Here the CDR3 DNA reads TGTGCCAGCAGCCCGGACAGGGGACTCTCTAAGAATCAGCCCCAGCATTTT.

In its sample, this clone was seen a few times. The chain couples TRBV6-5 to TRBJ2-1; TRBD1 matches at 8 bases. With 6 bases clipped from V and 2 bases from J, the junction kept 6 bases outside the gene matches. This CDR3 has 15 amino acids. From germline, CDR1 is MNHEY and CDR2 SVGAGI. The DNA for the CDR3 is TGTGCCAGCAGAACTTCGGGACAGGCCTACAATGAGCAGTTCTTC. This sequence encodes CASRTSGQAYNEQFF.

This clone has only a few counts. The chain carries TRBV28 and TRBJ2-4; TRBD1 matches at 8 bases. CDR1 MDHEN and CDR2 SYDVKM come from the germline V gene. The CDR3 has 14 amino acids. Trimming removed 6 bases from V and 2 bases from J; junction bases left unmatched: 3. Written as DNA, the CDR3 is TGTGCCAGCAGCCGACAGGGGACCAAAAACATTCAGTACTTC. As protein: CASSRQGTKNIQYF.

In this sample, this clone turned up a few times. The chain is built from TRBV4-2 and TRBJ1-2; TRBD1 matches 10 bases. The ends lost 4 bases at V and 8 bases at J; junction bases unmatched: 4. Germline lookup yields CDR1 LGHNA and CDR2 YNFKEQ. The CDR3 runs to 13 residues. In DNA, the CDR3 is TGTGCCAGCAGCCCTGACAGGGGGCAAGGCTACACCTTC. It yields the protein CASSPDRGQGYTF.

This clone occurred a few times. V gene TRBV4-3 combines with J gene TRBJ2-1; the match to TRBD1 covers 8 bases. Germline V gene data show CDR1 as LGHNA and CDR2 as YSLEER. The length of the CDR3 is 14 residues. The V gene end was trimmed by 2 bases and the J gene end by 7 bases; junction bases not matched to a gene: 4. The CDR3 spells CASSQMTGVNEQFF. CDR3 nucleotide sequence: TGCGCCAGCAGCCAAATGACAGGGGTGAATGAGCAGTTCTTC.

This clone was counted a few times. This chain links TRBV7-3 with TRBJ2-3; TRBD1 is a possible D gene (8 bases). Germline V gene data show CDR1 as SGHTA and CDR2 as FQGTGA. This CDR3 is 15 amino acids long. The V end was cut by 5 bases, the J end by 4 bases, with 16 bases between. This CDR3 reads CASSPQGGEADTQYF. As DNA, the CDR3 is TGTGCCAGCAGCCCACAGGGGGGGGAAGCAGATACGCAGTATTTT.

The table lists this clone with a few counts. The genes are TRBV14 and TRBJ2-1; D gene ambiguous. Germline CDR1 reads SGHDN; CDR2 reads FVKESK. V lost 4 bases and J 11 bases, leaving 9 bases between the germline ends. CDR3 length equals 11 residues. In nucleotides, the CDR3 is TGTGCCAGCAGCCCTGGCCGTAAGCAGTTCTTC. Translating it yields CASSPGRKQFF.

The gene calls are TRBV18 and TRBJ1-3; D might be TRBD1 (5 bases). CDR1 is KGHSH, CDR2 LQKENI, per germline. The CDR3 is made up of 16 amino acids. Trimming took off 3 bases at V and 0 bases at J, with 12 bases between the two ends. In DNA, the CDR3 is TGTGCCAGCTCACCGTTCGACAGATCCTCTGGAAACACCATATATTTT. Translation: CASSPFDRSSGNTIYF.

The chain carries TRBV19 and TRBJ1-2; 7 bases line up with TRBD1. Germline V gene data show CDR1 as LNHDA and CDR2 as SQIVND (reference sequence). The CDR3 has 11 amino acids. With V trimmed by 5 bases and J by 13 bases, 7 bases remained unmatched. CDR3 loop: CASSWDRELTF. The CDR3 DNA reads TGTGCCAGTAGTTGGGACAGAGAGCTCACCTTC.

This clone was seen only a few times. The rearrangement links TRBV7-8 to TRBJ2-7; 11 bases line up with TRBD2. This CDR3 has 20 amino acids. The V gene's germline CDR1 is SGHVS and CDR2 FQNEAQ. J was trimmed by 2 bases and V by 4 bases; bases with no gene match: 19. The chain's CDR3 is CASSSRSGTSGHRKPYEQYF. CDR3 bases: TGTGCCAGCAGCTCGAGGAGCGGGACTAGCGGACATCGAAAGCCCTACGAGCAGTACTTC.